The text below deals with one T cell receptor (beta chain). No antigen is known for it. No quality values exist for individual bases; no much larger clone is one base distant. This sample is drawn from a study of T cell changes during pregnancy in multiple sclerosis (dated by TCRdb to between 2018 and 2021). Broadly, across the study: In women with multiple sclerosis, the researchers looked at how the T cell repertoire shifted as pregnancy progressed.

Reading the germline V gene gives CDR1 LGHNT and CDR2 FRNRAP. Trimming takes 8 bases off V and 6 bases off J; junction bases not matched to a gene: 10. Including the terminal cysteine and phenylalanine, the CDR3 comprises 14 residues. Kept here is only the CDR3 DNA, which spans 42 bases and is read in frame from base 1. Library generation was performed with the immunoSEQ multiplex PCR assay. TCRdb limited this immuneACCESS table to in-frame rearrangements with V and J called. A share of clones is missing; checked studies link under half to unresolved V genes, and the rest is unexplained. The sample table contains over 50,000 clones; only one count was recorded for around 85% of them. The ten top clones hold approximately 0.4% of the sample.

The starting material was CD4+ T cells from peripheral blood mononuclear cells, obtained in the third trimester of pregnancy. The V gene is TRBV12-5 and the J gene is TRBJ1-2; 9 central nucleotides agree with TRBD1. The source is a female donor with multiple sclerosis, enrolled in a pregnancy study. In nucleotides, the sequence is TGTGCTAGTTCCGCACAGGGGGCAGGCGATGGCTACACCTTC. This translates into CASSAQGAGDGYTF. With all but the CDR3 taken from the reference TRBV12-5 and TRBJ1-2 genes, the full variable domain is: DARVTQTPRHKVTEMGQEVTMRCQPILGHNTVFWYRQTMMQGLELLAYFRNRAPLDDSGMPKDRFSAEMPDATLATLKIQPSEPRDSAVYFCASSAQGAGDGYTFGSGTRLTVV.